This TCR beta chain was captured by sequencing in a study of early T cells in non-severe SARS-CoV-2 infection. Overall study context: Sequencing of bulk RNA from unsorted whole blood was done, without chain pairing.

Germline CDR1 and CDR2: SGHRS and YFSETQ. This CDR3 contains 13 residues. Losses at the gene ends were 2 bases for V and 10 bases for J; bases not matched to a gene: 5. General study findings and limits: The VDJdb matching leaned toward anti-spike CD8 responses and overlooked private and CD4 specificities.

This clonotype was seen many times. Antigen: not known. Attached unique molecular identifiers marked individual cDNA molecules. TCRdb ran MiXCR on the 5' RACE reads and lists one entry per CDR3 protein. The sample records about 19,000 distinct CDR3 sequences, around 4.4% being singletons. Sequencing was performed on whole blood. The chain uses TRBV5-1 and TRBJ2-1; 8 bases agree with TRBD2. This receptor was obtained from an adult who was a healthcare worker with PCR-confirmed SARS-CoV-2 infection or an uninfected control (not recorded which). CDR3 nucleotide sequence: TGCGCCAGCAGCTTAGATAGCGGGGTCGAGCAGTTCTTC. This translates into CASSLDSGVEQFF.